Listed here are 26 T cell receptor beta chains from one sample, sequenced in a study of memory CD4+ T cells and cytomegalovirus serostatus. Sequencing was performed with immunoSEQ multiplex PCR; in TCRdb, only in-frame clones are kept and a portion is missing. Of some 66,000 clones detected, 60% to 85% appear once; the ten largest clones hold about 4.5%. Single viable CD3+CD4+CD8-CD45RO+ cells were sorted as the memory CD4+ T cells. The sample consisted of memory CD4+ T cells from blood. The receptors come from an adult in good health and CMV-seropositive.

This clone was observed at least ten times. This chain joins TRBV19 and TRBJ2-1; D remains unclear. V dropped 2 bases and J dropped 6 bases, with 11 bases sitting between them. Germline V lookup: CDR1 LNHDA, CDR2 SQIVND (reference sequence). This CDR3 spans 14 amino acids. CDR3 residues: CASSIPGVGNEQFF. The CDR3 DNA reads as TGTGCCAGTAGTATACCTGGGGTGGGCAATGAGCAGTTCTTC.

J is TRBJ2-4 and V is TRBV10-3, with 9 bases that match TRBD1. The CDR3 covers 13 residues. Germline CDR1 ENHRY, CDR2 SYGVKD. Unmatched junction bases numbered 4, after V lost 8 bases and J lost 5 bases. DNA of the CDR3: TGTGCCATCCGGGGACAGGGTGAAAACATTCAGTACTTC. Its protein is CAIRGQGENIQYF.

The chain joins TRBV28 to TRBJ2-7, with 8 bases identical to TRBD1. This CDR3 is built from 15 residues. With 1 base clipped from V and 9 bases from J, the junction kept 11 bases outside the gene matches. The germline CDR1 and CDR2 sequences are MDHEN and SYDVKM. CDR3 sequence (DNA): TGTGCCAGCAGTTTATCCCTACCGACAGGGGACGGGCAGTACTTC. Encoded protein: CASSLSLPTGDGQYF.

CDR3 residues: CASSEGATWTGNTIYF. The CDR3 nucleotides read TGTGCCAGCAGTGAAGGGGCAACGTGGACTGGAAACACCATATATTTT. The chain is built from TRBV2 and TRBJ1-3; D gene uncertain. Germline lookup yields CDR1 SNHLY and CDR2 FYNNEI. This CDR3 region has 16 residues. Trimming removed 1 base at V and 2 bases at J, with 12 bases between.

V usage is TRBV30 and J usage is TRBJ2-3; TRBD2 agrees at 12 bases. In germline, CDR1 is GTSNPN, CDR2 SVGIG (reference sequence). CDR3 size: 15 residues. V gave up 5 bases and J gave up 1 base; unmatched junction bases: 4. CDR3 nucleotide sequence: TGTGCCTGGGGGCGGACTAGCGGGGGCACAGATACGCAGTATTTT. This sequence encodes CAWGRTSGGTDTQYF. The full variable domain, completed using reference TRBV30 and TRBJ2-3, is SQTIHQWPATLVQPVGSPLSLECTVEGTSNPNLYWYRQAAGRGLQLLFYSVGIGQISSEVPQNLSASRPQDRQFILSSKKLLLSDSGFYLCAWGRTSGGTDTQYFGPGTRLTVL.

The chain has TRBV5-1 and TRBJ2-1, with D perhaps given as TRBD1 or TRBD2 (5 bases each). Between the trimmed V and J ends, which lost 2 bases and 7 bases, there was a span of 13 bases. This CDR3 has 14 residues. From germline, CDR1 is SGHRS and CDR2 YFSETQ. The CDR3 region has the DNA TGCGCCAGCAGCTTCACCGGGACGGATAATGAGCAGTTCTTC. It is translated as CASSFTGTDNEQFF. The whole variable domain, filled in from reference TRBV5-1 and TRBJ2-1, reads KAGVTQTPRYLIKTRGQQVTLSCSPISGHRSVSWYQQTPGQGLQFLFEYFSETQRNKGNFPGRFSGRQFSNSRSEMNVSTLELGDSALYLCASSFTGTDNEQFFGPGTRLTVL.

This sequence joins TRBV5-1 and TRBJ2-5; a weak D match, TRBD2 (5 bases). The CDR3 is made up of 11 amino acids. Deletions cut 7 bases from V and 3 bases from J, with 7 bases between. Germline V lookup: CDR1 SGHRS, CDR2 YFSETQ. The CDR3 DNA follows: TGCGCCAGCCGGGGTGAAGAGACCCAGTACTTC. Encoded protein: CASRGEETQYF.

The chain employs TRBV29-1 and TRBJ2-7, with a weak D call TRBD1 (6 bases). Germline V gene data show CDR1 as SQVTM and CDR2 as ANQGSEA. The length of the CDR3 is 11 residues. Trimming stripped 4 bases from V and 3 bases from J, with 7 bases between. CDR3 nucleotides: TGCAGCGTTGGCAGGGGCTACGAGCAGTACTTC. Protein: CSVGRGYEQYF.

The V and J genes are TRBV2 and TRBJ2-7, with D maybe TRBD1 (6 bases). CDR1 is SNHLY, CDR2 FYNNEI, per germline. The CDR3 contains 13 residues. Trimming removed 6 bases at V and 2 bases at J, with 11 bases between. The CDR3 protein is CASSRDTAYEQYF. The CDR3 region has the DNA TGTGCCAGCAGCCGGGACACCGCCTACGAGCAGTACTTC.

The chain is built from TRBV5-4 and TRBJ2-5; TRBD1 is a possible D gene (5 bases). The CDR3 contains 16 residues. The germline V and J ends were trimmed by 0 bases and 5 bases, with 17 bases remaining between them. CDR1 is SGHNT and CDR2 is YYREEE in the germline V gene (reference sequence). The CDR3 loop reads CASSLDQGSIGETQYF. In DNA form, the CDR3 reads TGTGCCAGCAGCTTGGACCAGGGTTCCATCGGCGAGACCCAGTACTTC.

This clone has only a few counts. The rearrangement links TRBV5-8 to TRBJ1-6, with a possible D match to TRBD1 (5 bases). Deletions cut 1 base from V and 8 bases from J, with 7 bases between. CDR1 SGHTS and CDR2 YDEGEE come from the germline V gene. CDR3 size: 13 residues. CDR3 DNA: TGTGCCAGCAGCTTGAGGGGTGATTCACCCCTCCACTTT. Translated, it gives CASSLRGDSPLHF.

This chain uses TRBV28 with TRBJ2-3, with 10 bases matching TRBD2. After removal of 6 bases from V and 6 bases from J, the junction contained 15 bases not matched to a gene. Germline V CDR1 and CDR2: MDHEN, SYDVKM. The CDR3 covers 17 residues. The CDR3 loop is CASSPWLAGARRDTQYF. The CDR3 nucleotides are TGTGCCAGCAGCCCCTGGCTAGCGGGAGCTCGCCGCGATACGCAGTATTTT.

The chain is built from TRBV19 and TRBJ1-1; weak D call: TRBD1 (5 bases). Germline CDR1 reads LNHDA; CDR2 reads SQIVND (reference sequence). The germline V and J ends were trimmed by 9 bases and 1 base, with 18 bases remaining between them. The CDR3 extends over 15 amino acids. CDR3 nucleotides: TGTGCCAGCTTCACCCGGGACTTGGGGAACACTGAAGCTTTCTTT. Encoded protein: CASFTRDLGNTEAFF.

This chain connects TRBV7-8 to TRBJ1-5; D remains ambiguous. The CDR3 contains 14 residues. The V gene lost 0 bases and the J gene lost 5 bases, with 8 bases spanning the gap. Germline values: CDR1 SGHVS, CDR2 FQNEAQ. CDR3 protein: CASSLAKTHQPQHF. The CDR3 DNA is TGTGCCAGCAGCTTAGCGAAGACTCATCAGCCCCAGCATTTT.

This clone was observed once. The J gene is TRBJ2-7, the V gene TRBV27; D gene ambiguous. V lost 5 bases and J 0 bases, leaving 8 bases between the germline ends. The CDR3 covers 13 residues. The germline V gene encodes CDR1 MNHEY and CDR2 SMNVEV (reference sequence). DNA for the CDR3: TGTGCCAGCAGTCTACAGAGCTCCTACGAGCAGTACTTC. The encoded protein is CASSLQSSYEQYF.

The chain carries TRBV7-2 and TRBJ1-3; D is undetermined. Germline V CDR1 and CDR2: SGHTA, FQGNSA. The V end lost 5 bases, the J end lost 1 base, and 9 bases lay between the germline ends. The length of the CDR3 is 14 residues. CDR3: CASSPRWSGNTIYF. CDR3 coding DNA: TGTGCCAGCAGCCCCCGGTGGTCTGGAAACACCATATATTTT.

The genes are TRBV4-1 and TRBJ1-5, with a weak D call TRBD1 (6 bases). V lost 0 bases, J lost 4 bases, and 16 bases lay in between. The germline V gene has CDR1 MGHRA and CDR2 YSYEKL. The CDR3 spans 17 residues. The CDR3 nucleotides read TGCGCCAGCAGCCAAGATGTTTTGCCAGGGGCAAATCAGCCCCAGCATTTT. Its protein is CASSQDVLPGANQPQHF.

In this sample, this clone turned up a few times. This chain uses TRBV27 with TRBJ1-1, with TRBD1 matching 10 bases. Germline V lookup: CDR1 MNHEY, CDR2 SMNVEV (reference sequence). This CDR3 spans 14 amino acids. After removal of 7 bases from V and 5 bases from J, the junction contained 7 bases not matched to a gene. For the CDR3, the DNA is TGTGCCAGCACCCGGGGACAGGGGAAGACTGAAGCTTTCTTT. Translated: CASTRGQGKTEAFF.

This clone has only one observation. The chain has TRBV19 and TRBJ2-3, with 8 bases matching TRBD1. The CDR3 extends over 16 amino acids. The V segment lost 6 bases and the J segment 6 bases; nucleotides outside the gene matches: 14. In germline, CDR1 is LNHDA, CDR2 SQIVND (reference sequence). The CDR3 loop reads CASRPKQGVYADTQYF. The CDR3 DNA is TGTGCCAGTAGACCGAAACAGGGGGTATATGCGGATACGCAGTATTTT.

The chain uses TRBV19 and TRBJ2-3; D is possibly TRBD2 (6 bases). V lost 6 bases and J lost 4, with 11 bases in between. The CDR3 is 13 residues long. The V gene's germline CDR1 is LNHDA and CDR2 SQIVND (reference sequence). The CDR3 loop is CASSRRGSDTQYF. CDR3 sequence (DNA): TGTGCCAGTAGCCGTCGGGGGTCAGATACGCAGTATTTT.

At least ten counts were recorded for this clone. The sample carries other DNA sequences with the same CDR3. The gene calls are TRBV4-3 and TRBJ2-7; D gene uncertain. There are 14 residues in the CDR3. CDR1 is LGHNA, CDR2 YSLEER, per germline. Trimming took 2 bases from V and 0 from J, leaving 8 bases between them. The CDR3 region has the DNA TGCGCCAGCAGCCAACAGGTCAGCTCCTACGAGCAGTACTTC. This sequence encodes CASSQQVSSYEQYF.

V gene TRBV10-3 combines with J gene TRBJ2-5; a possible D gene is TRBD1 (5 bases). Trimming stripped 0 bases from V and 3 bases from J, with 8 bases between. This CDR3 spans 14 amino acids. Germline CDR1 reads ENHRY; CDR2 reads SYGVKD. CDR3 DNA: TGTGCCATCAGTGAGTCGACCAGGGAAGAGACCCAGTACTTC. This codes for CAISESTREETQYF.

This clone was seen a handful of times. The rearrangement links TRBV19 to TRBJ1-1; D is ambiguous. The CDR3 totals 11 residues. Germline lookup yields CDR1 LNHDA and CDR2 SQIVND (reference sequence). The ends were cut back, 6 bases at V and 11 bases at J, with 13 bases in the middle. The CDR3 reads CASRSRETAFF. For the CDR3, the DNA is TGTGCCAGTAGGAGTAGGGAGACTGCTTTCTTT.

The chain has TRBV5-4 and TRBJ2-5; D is perhaps TRBD1 or TRBD2 (5 bases each). The length of the CDR3 is 13 residues. Germline assignment: CDR1 SGHNT and CDR2 YYREEE (reference sequence). Between the trimmed V and J ends, which lost 4 bases and 1 base, there was a span of 8 bases. CDR3 DNA sequence: TGTGCCAGCAGCCGGGACCTCCAAGAGACCCAGTACTTC. This sequence encodes CASSRDLQETQYF.

This clone was picked up a small number of times. The rearrangement joins TRBV2 to TRBJ2-2, with 12 bases aligning to TRBD1. Unmatched junction bases numbered 5, after V lost 6 bases and J lost 3 bases. This CDR3 region has 16 residues. Germline CDR1 is SNHLY and CDR2 is FYNNEI. The CDR3 bases are TGTGCCAGCAGAGTAGGGACAGGGGGCTACACCGGGGAGCTGTTTTTT. Translated, it gives CASRVGTGGYTGELFF. The full variable domain, rest sourced from reference TRBV2 and TRBJ2-2, is EPEVTQTPSHQVTQMGQEVILRCVPISNHLYFYWYRQILGQKVEFLVSFYNNEISEKSEIFDDQFSVERPDGSNFTLKIRSTKLEDSAMYFCASRVGTGGYTGELFFGEGSRLTVL.

This clone was recorded once. In DNA form, the CDR3 reads TGTGCCAGCAGCCGGAACCGGGGGCCTGGGGCCAACGTCCTGACTTTC. This sequence encodes CASSRNRGPGANVLTF. The chain is built from TRBV5-4 and TRBJ2-6, with D perhaps matching TRBD1 or TRBD2 (6 bases each). The CDR3 spans 16 residues. Looked up from germline, CDR1 is SGHNT and CDR2 is YYREEE (reference sequence). Trimming pared 4 bases from V and 2 bases from J, leaving 13 bases between.